Listed below are T cell receptor beta chains from one sample, sequenced in a study of tumor-infiltrating lymphocytes in oesophageal squamous cell carcinoma. TCRdb reprocessed the PCR reads via MiXCR and lists one record per CDR3 protein. The table has approximately 20,000 distinct CDR3 sequences, around 40% seen once. Sequencing was done on a sample of blood. The receptor source for this set is a male donor with esophageal squamous cell carcinoma. Both conserved end residues are part of each CDR3. The D gene is left open where the match is weak. Some rows mark clone size as missing; the rest say once, few, many or name a class of expanded clone.

j_gene	v_gene	abundance	d_gene	CDR3nt	CDR3aa
TRBJ2-5	TRBV12-3/TRBV12-4	many	TRBD2	TGTGCCAGCAGCGCGACTAGCGAGGGCAACCAAGAGACCCAGTACTTC	CASSATSEGNQETQYF
TRBJ2-7	TRBV11-1	medium-sized	.	TGTGCCAGCAGCCACTCCGGGGCGCTGTACGAGCAGTACTTC	CASSHSGALYEQYF
TRBJ2-7	TRBV7-8	once	.	TGTGCCAGCAGCGCCGCGGAGGGGCCCTACGAGCAGTACTTC	CASSAAEGPYEQYF
TRBJ2-5	TRBV7-3	.	.	TGTGCCAGCAGCTTAGGGGGGTGGGGTGAGCAGTACTTC	CASSLGGWGEQYF
TRBJ2-1	TRBV4-3	.	TRBD2	TGCGCCAGCAGCCCCCGACTAGCCAACAATGAGCAGTTCTTC	CASSPRLANNEQFF
TRBJ2-1	TRBV6-2/TRBV6-3	.	TRBD1	TGTGCCAGCACTCCGGACAGGGGTGTGGGCAATGAGCAGTTCTTC	CASTPDRGVGNEQFF
TRBJ1-2	TRBV4-1	.	.	TGCGCCAGCAGCGGTTGGGGCAGCAGATCACCTATCTATGGCTACACCTTC	CASSGWGSRSPIYGYTF
TRBJ2-7	TRBV5-6	many	TRBD1	TGTGCCAGCAGCCCCGGGACAGCCTACGAGCAGTACTTC	CASSPGTAYEQYF
TRBJ1-2	TRBV25-1	many	.	TGTGCCAGCAATCAGGCTAACTATGGCTACACCTTC	CASNQANYGYTF
TRBJ2-3	TRBV4-1	.	.	TGCGCCAGCAGCCTGGGGACTCTGAACACCGGGGAGCTGTATTTT	CASSLGTLNTGELYF
TRBJ2-5	TRBV11-1	medium-sized	.	TGTGCCAGCAGCTTAGGGGGGGCTGGGGAGACCCAGTACTTC	CASSLGGAGETQYF
TRBJ2-3	TRBV10-1	many	.	TGCGCCAGCAGTGCCCAAATTAGCACAGATACGCAGTATTTT	CASSAQISTDTQYF
TRBJ2-5	TRBV7-6	few	.	TGTGCCAGCAGCTTAGGGGGAGTAGGGGAGACCCAGTACTTC	CASSLGGVGETQYF
TRBJ2-3	TRBV20-1	.	.	TGCAGTGCTCCTGATCTCCACACAGATACGCAGTATTTT	CSAPDLHTDTQYF
TRBJ2-5	TRBV30	.	TRBD1	TGTGCCTGGACGGGACAGTCGGAGACCCAGTACTTC	CAWTGQSETQYF
TRBJ1-2	TRBV4-3	few	TRBD1	TGCGCCAGCAGCCAAGATACCTCCGGGACAGGGGGCCGCTATGGCTACACCTTC	CASSQDTSGTGGRYGYTF
TRBJ2-7	TRBV6-8	.	TRBD1	TGTGCCAGCAGCATCTTTAAGGACAGGGCCTACGAGCAGTACTTC	CASSIFKDRAYEQYF
TRBJ2-3	TRBV7-6	.	.	TGTGCTAGCAGCTTTGGAGGGAACACAGATACGCAGTATTTT	CASSFGGNTDTQYF
TRBJ2-7	TRBV7-6	few	TRBD1	TGTGCCAGCAGCAGGGACAGGGGATACGAGCAGTACTTC	CASSRDRGYEQYF
TRBJ1-4	TRBV11-2	many	.	TGTGCCAGCAGCCACGCGTTGGGGGGGGAAAAACTGTTTTTT	CASSHALGGEKLFF
TRBJ2-1	TRBV7-9	.	.	TGTGCCAGCAGCCCCTGGGCGGTTGGTGGTGAGCAGTTCTTC	CASSPWAVGGEQFF
TRBJ2-7	TRBV6-1	.	.	TGTGCCAGCAAGTCAGGACACAACTACGAGCAGTACTTC	CASKSGHNYEQYF
TRBJ2-5	TRBV11-2	many	.	TGTGCCAGCAGCTTAGTAATCTACCAAGAGACCCAGTACTTC	CASSLVIYQETQYF
TRBJ2-3	TRBV28	.	.	TGTGCCAGCAGTTTACAGGGATCCGTCTCAGATACGCAGTATTTT	CASSLQGSVSDTQYF
TRBJ2-1	TRBV7-2	.	.	TGTGCCAGCAGCCGCGGGCGGCGAAATGAGCAGTTCTTC	CASSRGRRNEQFF
TRBJ2-4	TRBV7-9	few	.	TGTGCCAGCAGCCCCCCTGGGTGGAACATTCAGTACTTC	CASSPPGWNIQYF
TRBJ1-5	TRBV6-1	many	.	TGTGCCAGCAGTCCGGACATTTTTTTGCCCCAGCATTTT	CASSPDIFLPQHF
TRBJ2-5	TRBV20-1	many	.	TGCAGTGCTGAAGGGCTCGGGGAGACCCAGTACTTC	CSAEGLGETQYF
TRBJ2-1	TRBV7-2	.	.	TGTGCCAGCAGCCGGGCAACAGAATCCTACAATGAGCAGTTCTTC	CASSRATESYNEQFF
TRBJ1-6	TRBV7-9	medium-sized	.	TGTGCCAGTGAGGGTTCACCCCTCCACTTT	CASEGSPLHF
TRBJ2-1	TRBV20-1	many	.	TGCAGTGCTAGGTTTCAACTTTCTCAAGGGCCTTATGAGCAGTTCTTC	CSARFQLSQGPYEQFF
TRBJ2-2	TRBV5-1	many	.	TGCGCCAGCAGCTTGGCAGCAGTAAACACCGGGGAGCTGTTTTTT	CASSLAAVNTGELFF
TRBJ2-7	TRBV7-3	medium-sized	.	TGTGCCAGCAGCTTGATCGATGAGCAGTACTTC	CASSLIDEQYF